This T cell receptor beta chain was sequenced for a study of blood T cell repertoires in COVID-19 (TCRdb year 2020). A note on the overall study: Samples covering the acute and convalescent phases of COVID-19 were provided by collaborators in the United States, Italy and Spain. The prospective study material was composed of cDNA or gDNA derived from T cells, B-cell-depleted T cells, or PBMCs. The dataset comprised deeply sampled blood TCRbeta repertoires from subjects exposed to, actively infected with, or recovered from COVID-19. The repertoires were released in a freely available public database meant as a resource for research on the immune response to SARS-CoV-2. The samples were drawn from the first 160 participants of the ongoing ImmuneRACE study and from over a thousand subjects provided by 6 global collaborators. Sample metadata almost always included a de-identified subject ID, COVID-19 status, age in years and sex. Where HLA class I and class II types were available, the types were taken from metadata supplied by the sample provider, not from assay-based typing. General study outcomes and caveats: Clinical and demographic metadata were provided uncurated, with the amount varying by source and participant.

The immunoSEQ Assay, a bias-controlled multiplex PCR, was used to amplify TCRbeta CDR3 regions from genomic DNA. On the study's bioinformatics: Within the assay, amplification of reference gene primers was used to estimate how many nucleated cells each sample contained. To quantify the absolute abundance of each unique TCRbeta CDR3 rearrangement, sequence reads were collapsed and filtered. For each sample, productive Simpson clonality was calculated as the square root of Simpson's diversity index across productive rearrangements. Entries here come from immuneACCESS through TCRdb and include only in-frame sequences with V and J called. Some clones fail to appear in such tables; in the studies checked, an unresolved V gene covers under half of the shortfall, and the cause of the remainder is unknown. V and J calls plus clone size are reproduced from that table; the DNA served to infer D and trimming. For this sample the table gives approximately 250,000 clones, of which approximately 90% were detected only once. The top ten constitute less than 4.5% of the sample.

From V the trimming removes 4 bases and from J it removes 1 base, while the gene matches leave 3 bases of the junction unaccounted for. The CDR3 runs 14 residues from the cysteine to the phenylalanine. Only the CDR3 region is kept as DNA, spanning 42 bases read in frame from base 1. CDR1 and CDR2, looked up from the germline V gene, are SGHTA and FQGTGA. Each collaborating institution followed its own protocols to collect whole blood in K2EDTA tubes. For TCRbeta analysis, collaborator samples were shipped as frozen whole blood, as isolated PBMCs, or as DNA extracted from either sample type. This clone occurred a few times. No cognate antigen has been identified for it. Base quality data are lacking; no much larger clone is found one base away.

The sample consisted of peripheral blood. The sequence joins TRBV7-3 to TRBJ1-1; 7 bases in the middle match TRBD1. This clonotype was obtained from a man aged 18 to 29 with active or convalescent COVID-19. The CDR3 is CASSSTGPNTEAFF. The DNA sequence is given as TGTGCCAGCAGCTCGACAGGGCCGAACACTGAAGCTTTCTTT.